Shown below are 12 T cell receptor beta chains from a single sample sequenced in a study of shared clonotypes between healthy human individuals. CD45RO negativity and positive selection for CCR7 defined naive CD8 cells, a population that excluded terminally differentiated effector memory CD45RA+ cells. Here immunoSEQ multiplex PCR was the method, and the copy in TCRdb shows in-frame clones only, minus some. Of some 740,000 clones listed, 80% to 95% were seen once; the top ten hold about 24%. The sample taken for sequencing was naive CD8+ T cells sorted from blood. These receptors all stem from a man aged 30 to 45 in good health.

The CDR3: CASSEQRERSYNEQFF. The CDR3 nucleotides are TGTGCCAGCAGCGAGCAGCGGGAGCGGAGCTACAATGAGCAGTTCTTC. V and J are TRBV7-9 and TRBJ2-1; 8 positions match TRBD2. Germline CDR1 reads SEHNR; CDR2 reads FQNEAQ (reference sequence). This CDR3 is 16 amino acids long. The junction had 9 bases not matched to a gene; V was cut back by 5 bases and J by 3 bases. Combining the CDR3 with reference TRBV7-9 and TRBJ2-1 gives the whole variable domain DTGVSQNPRHKITKRGQNVTFRCDPISEHNRLYWYRQTLGQGPEFLTYFQNEAQLEKSRLLSDRFSAERPKGSFSTLEIQRTEQGDSAMYLCASSEQRERSYNEQFFGPGTRLTVL.

This chain links TRBV20-1 with TRBJ1-5; no clear D. CDR3 length: 11 amino acids. Trimming removed 6 bases at V and 6 bases at J, with 9 bases between. Germline V gives CDR1 DFQATT, CDR2 SNEGSKA (reference sequence). The CDR3 sequence is CSALRGQPQHF. The CDR3 DNA reads TGCAGTGCCCTTAGAGGTCAGCCCCAGCATTTT.

V is TRBV27 and J is TRBJ2-2; tentative D call: TRBD2 (6 bases). Germline V lookup: CDR1 MNHEY, CDR2 SMNVEV (reference sequence). The length of the CDR3 is 15 residues. Trimming took off 5 bases at V and 4 bases at J, with 14 bases between the two ends. The CDR3 nucleotides are TGTGCCAGCAGTCCGTTGGGACTCAGCACCGGGGAGCTGTTTTTT. This gives the protein CASSPLGLSTGELFF.

CDR3 loop: CASSFERGVGELFF. The CDR3 DNA follows: TGTGCCAGCAGCTTCGAGAGGGGCGTAGGGGAGCTGTTTTTT. The chain carries TRBV11-3 and TRBJ2-2; D is possibly TRBD1 or TRBD2 (5 bases each). With 3 bases removed from V and 8 bases from J, the gap between germline ends came to 13 bases. CDR3 length equals 14 residues. Germline V lookup: CDR1 SGHNT, CDR2 YENEEA.

V usage is TRBV5-1 and J usage is TRBJ1-2; unclear D gene. V lost 2 bases and J lost 1, with 21 bases in between. Germline V gene sequence: CDR1 SGHRS, CDR2 YFSETQ. The CDR3 has 18 residues. CDR3 nucleotide sequence: TGCGCCAGCAGCTTAGACGGAAACCCGAAGAGAGATAACTATGGCTACACCTTC. Its translation: CASSLDGNPKRDNYGYTF.

V and J are TRBV27 and TRBJ1-2; TRBD1 agrees at 10 bases. The CDR3 length is 15 residues. Germline CDR1 and CDR2: MNHEY and SMNVEV (reference sequence). V shed 3 bases and J 1 base; nucleotides not matched to a gene: 2. The CDR3: CASSFRDRGNYGYTF. The CDR3, as DNA: TGTGCCAGCAGTTTCCGGGACAGGGGTAACTATGGCTACACCTTC.

This clone was seen just once. This chain links TRBV7-9 with TRBJ2-1, with D perhaps matching TRBD2 (6 bases). Between the trimmed V and J ends, which lost 3 bases and 5 bases, there was a span of 14 bases. The CDR3 consists of 15 residues. CDR1 and CDR2 from the germline V gene are SEHNR and FQNEAQ (reference sequence). The CDR3: CASSLTGTGHNEQFF. CDR3 DNA: TGTGCCAGCAGCTTGACCGGGACTGGCCACAATGAGCAGTTCTTC.

The chain employs TRBV11-2 and TRBJ2-3; 11 bases fit TRBD2. J gave up 4 bases and V 2 bases, and 2 bases lay outside the gene matches. Germline CDR1 and CDR2: SGHAT and FQNNGV. The CDR3 length is 15 residues. Written as DNA, the CDR3 is TGTGCCAGCAGCTTACTAGCGGGAGGAGCAGATACGCAGTATTTT. This gives the protein CASSLLAGGADTQYF.

The rearrangement joins TRBV14 to TRBJ2-7; D gene uncertain. CDR3 length equals 13 residues. The germline V gene has CDR1 SGHDN and CDR2 FVKESK. The V end lost 0 bases, the J end lost 3 bases, and 6 bases lay between the germline ends. As DNA, the CDR3 is TGTGCCAGCAGCCAAGAAGAAGGCTACGAGCAGTACTTC. Encoded protein: CASSQEEGYEQYF.

The rearrangement links TRBV6-1 to TRBJ2-3; D is uncertain. CDR3 size: 15 residues. The germline V gene has CDR1 MNHNS and CDR2 SASEGT. Trimming removed 3 bases from V and 2 bases from J, with 12 bases in between. Written as DNA, the CDR3 is TGTGCCAGCAGTGACCGGGCATCGGCCACAGATACGCAGTATTTT. Protein sequence: CASSDRASATDTQYF.

The chain is built from TRBV27 and TRBJ1-4, with a possible D match to TRBD1 (5 bases). This CDR3 has 15 residues. Trimming left V 5 bases short and J 6 bases short, with 16 bases between. Germline V gene lookup returns CDR1 MNHEY and CDR2 SMNVEV (reference sequence). The CDR3 region has the DNA TGTGCCAGCAGTACCCCAGGGCTGGGGGATGAAAAACTGTTTTTT. Its protein product is CASSTPGLGDEKLFF.

V gene TRBV5-6 combines with J gene TRBJ2-7; 8 bases map to TRBD2. The CDR3 contains 15 residues. V lost 1 base, J lost 2 bases, and 5 bases stayed unmatched. The germline V gene has CDR1 SGHDT and CDR2 YYEEEE. DNA of the CDR3: TGTGCCAGCAGCTTGCAACTAGCGGAGGCCTACGAGCAGTACTTC. Translating it yields CASSLQLAEAYEQYF.